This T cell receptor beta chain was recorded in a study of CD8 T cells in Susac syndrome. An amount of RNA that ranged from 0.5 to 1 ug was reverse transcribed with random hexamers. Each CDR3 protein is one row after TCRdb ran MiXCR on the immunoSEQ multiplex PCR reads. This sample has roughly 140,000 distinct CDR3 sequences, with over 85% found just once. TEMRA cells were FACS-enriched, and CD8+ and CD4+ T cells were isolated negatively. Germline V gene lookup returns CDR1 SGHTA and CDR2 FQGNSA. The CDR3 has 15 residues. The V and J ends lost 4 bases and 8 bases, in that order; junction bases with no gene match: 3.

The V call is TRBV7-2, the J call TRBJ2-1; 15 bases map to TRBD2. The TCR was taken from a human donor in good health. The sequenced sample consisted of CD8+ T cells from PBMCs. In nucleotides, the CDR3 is TGTGCCAGCAGCTACAGGACTAGCGGGAGGGATGAGCAGTTCTTC. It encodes CASSYRTSGRDEQFF.